The T cell receptor (beta chain) described here comes from a study of a mutant IDH1 vaccine in newly diagnosed glioma. Looking at the study overall: Vaccines began 4-6 weeks after radiotherapy alone, or with temozolomide cycles. Before enrollment, patients got radiotherapy alone, temozolomide alone, or mostly the combination.

Using immunoSEQ multiplex PCR, the repertoire was profiled, and TCRdb retains in-frame clones only, with some absent. The table has around 45,000 clones, 88% seen once. The time point was: week 35, safety follow-up. Doses comprised 300 ug of mutant IDH1 20-mer peptide each, plus topical imiquimod. A word on this clone: Antigen specificity is unknown.

This sequence was found in a woman aged 40 to 50 with glioma. Sequenced here: PBMCs, sampled from a glioma patient whose treatment included an IDH1 peptide vaccine.

CDR3 protein: CASSSPGGGEKLFF. The CDR3 nucleotides are TGTGCCAGCAGCTCGCCCGGGGGTGGGGAAAAACTGTTTTTT. V and J are TRBV5-4 and TRBJ1-4; weak D call: TRBD1 (5 bases). V lost 3 bases and J 8 bases, leaving 14 bases between the germline ends. CDR3 length: 14 residues. Per germline, CDR1 SGHNT and CDR2 YYREEE (reference sequence).